This TCR beta chain is from a study of identical twins. Study findings and constraints: Excess low generation probability was seen in twin-shared out-of-frame alpha sequences.

With respect to this clonotype: The antigen remains undetermined.

The CDR3 has 13 residues. CDR1 is SGHDT and CDR2 is YYEEEE in the germline V gene. With 4 bases removed from V and 6 bases from J, the gap between germline ends came to 10 bases. MiXCR, applied by TCRdb to the 5' RACE reads, yields one record per CDR3 protein. The data show hundreds of thousands of distinct CDR3 sequences, with 9% to 15% seen just once and roughly 1.5% held by the top ten. These same records also appear under a second study, on yellow fever vaccine responses in identical twins.

This receptor was identified in a woman aged 18 to 35 in good health. Sample: PBMCs. The chain employs TRBV5-6 and TRBJ2-2, with D perhaps being TRBD1 or TRBD2 (5 bases each). Written as DNA, the CDR3 is TGTGCCAGCAGCCTACAGGAGGCCGGGGAGCTGTTTTTT. Translated, it gives CASSLQEAGELFF.